A single T cell receptor beta chain is shown here with its context. The data are from a study of cytomegalovirus exposure and HLA in healthy donors. The germline V gene encodes CDR1 LNHDA and CDR2 SQIVND (reference sequence). The V end lost 6 bases, the J end lost 5 bases, and 14 bases lay between the germline ends. The CDR3 spans 14 residues. PCR amplification relied on 60 Vbeta primers (plus 13 Jbeta primers). Method: immunoSEQ multiplex PCR; TCRdb's copy keeps in-frame clones and lacks some. The sample includes 75,000 to 80,000 clones, 65% to 85% of them seen just once. This chain joins TRBV19 and TRBJ1-5, with a tentative D call TRBD1 (5 bases). The sequencing input was PBMCs. The receptor's source is a man aged 55 to 70 in good health and CMV-seropositive. CDR3 protein: CASRVEGRHQPQHF. The DNA of the CDR3 is TGTGCCAGTAGGGTGGAGGGGAGGCATCAGCCCCAGCATTTT. The full variable domain, its missing parts supplied by reference TRBV19 and TRBJ1-5, is DGGITQSPKYLFRKEGQNVTLSCEQNLNHDAMYWYRQDPGQGLRLIYYSQIVNDFQKGDIAEGYSVSREKKESFPLTVTSAQKNPTAFYLCASRVEGRHQPQHFGDGTRLSIL.